This T cell receptor (beta chain) was obtained from a study of cytomegalovirus exposure and HLA in healthy donors. Researchers ran the PCR with 60 Vbeta and 13 Jbeta primers. This table comes from immunoSEQ multiplex PCR, and its TCRdb copy is limited to in-frame clones, with some not included. In the table there are about 200,000 clones, 65% to 85% of which are singletons. As concerns this clone: The target antigen is unknown.

Trimming at V came to 3 bases and at J to 0 bases, leaving 9 bases not matched to a gene. Germline V gene data show CDR1 as SGHRS and CDR2 as YFSETQ. This CDR3 has 18 residues. The study, taken as a whole, reports: Confirmation was obtained in vitro that three CMV-associated chains are specific for CMV antigens.

The receptor comes from a young man in good health and CMV-seronegative. This chain connects TRBV5-1 to TRBJ2-4; TRBD2 matches at 10 bases. Sequenced sample: PBMCs. This chain's CDR3 is CASSSLSGGHPAKNIQYF. Written as DNA, the CDR3 is TGCGCCAGCAGCTCGCTTAGCGGGGGGCATCCAGCCAAAAACATTCAGTACTTC.